The 5 T cell receptor beta chains below all came from one sample that was sequenced in a study of cytomegalovirus exposure and HLA in healthy donors. The PCR was carried out with 60 Vbeta primers and 13 Jbeta primers. Sequencing used immunoSEQ multiplex PCR; TCRdb keeps in-frame clones, though not all of them. Among about 51,000 clones listed, around 80% were seen once. Specimen: PBMCs. The receptor set was obtained from a boy between 10 and 17 years old in good health and CMV-seropositive.

This clone has only one observation. The chain recombines TRBV27 with TRBJ1-5; D unresolved. CDR1 MNHEY and CDR2 SMNVEV come from the germline V gene (reference sequence). This CDR3 spans 12 amino acids. The V end lost 6 bases, the J end lost 6 bases, and 9 bases lay between the germline ends. The DNA for the CDR3 is TGTGCCAGCAGAAGTATCGGTCAGCCCCAGCATTTT. This sequence encodes CASRSIGQPQHF.

The gene calls are TRBV5-5 and TRBJ2-5; 7 bases are shared with TRBD1. Near its end, the DNA agrees better with TRBJ2-7, so the J call may be wrong. In germline, CDR1 is SGHKS, CDR2 YYEKEE (reference sequence). The CDR3 length is 12 residues. The CDR3 nucleotides read TGTGCCAGCAGCTGGGACAGTTACGAGCAGTACTTC. Protein sequence: CASSWDSYEQYF.

V and J are TRBV27 and TRBJ1-5; the match to TRBD1 covers 9 bases. Per the germline V gene, CDR1 is MNHEY and CDR2 is SMNVEV (reference sequence). The CDR3 is made up of 14 amino acids. V lost 6 bases to trimming and J lost 2 bases; unmatched junction nucleotides: 2. The CDR3 here is CASRTGGGNQPQHF. Written as DNA, the CDR3 is TGTGCCAGCAGGACAGGGGGAGGCAATCAGCCCCAGCATTTT.

The count of this clone is one. This chain joins TRBV10-1 and TRBJ1-4; 7 bases are shared with TRBD1. The V gene's germline CDR1 is WNHNN and CDR2 SYGVQD (reference sequence). J was trimmed by 3 bases and V by 4 bases; bases with no gene match: 2. The CDR3 loop spans 14 amino acids. CDR3 amino acids: CASSAGTANEKLFF. The CDR3 DNA follows: TGCGCCAGCAGTGCCGGGACAGCTAATGAAAAACTGTTTTTT.

The chain recombines TRBV5-4 with TRBJ2-1, with a tentative D call TRBD2 (7 bases). V dropped 1 base and J dropped 4 bases, with 15 bases sitting between them. The CDR3 runs to 16 residues. The germline CDR1 and CDR2 sequences are SGHNT and YYREEE (reference sequence). The CDR3 nucleotides are TGTGCCAGCAGCTTGTGGGGGGGGCGCGGGTACAATGAGCAGTTCTTC. This encodes CASSLWGGRGYNEQFF.